The rows below give T cell receptor beta chains drawn from one sample of a study of shared clonotypes between healthy human individuals. Profiled with immunoSEQ multiplex PCR; TCRdb holds only in-frame clones, not every one. Of fewer than 2.5 million clones listed, over 85% are singletons. Sequencing was performed on naive CD4+ T cells from PBMCs. These receptor sequences come from a man in his late teens or twenties in good health. Some clones in this sample may be carry-over from other donors' samples. Each CDR3 is given with its conserved first and last residue. Each record gives: V gene, CDR3 length, clone size, CDR3 protein. Clone size is given for some rows only: seen once, a few or many times, or a class if the clone is expanded.

>TRBV7-6|16|NA
CASSLSGGKTTGELFF
>TRBV2|12|NA
CASSEFFQGQRF
>TRBV7-2|17|NA
CASSLAGTSGSPYEQYF
>TRBV6-6|12|NA
CASKTVYTEAFF
>TRBV6-5|13|NA
CASSSRVSYEQYF
>TRBV2|13|NA
CASSRQGRQPQHF
>TRBV10-3|14|NA
CAASSGTEGSEQFF
>TRBV7-8|15|NA
CASSRPGTGLGEQYF
>TRBV11-1|13|NA
CASSPLWGNEQYF
>TRBV6-5|15|NA
CASRPRGLSSYEQYF
>TRBV19|15|NA
CASSIKGRRYTEAFF
>TRBV30|12|NA
CAWSVRDNEQFF
>TRBV4-1|16|NA
CASSQDAGPPSDTQYF
>TRBV5-1|14|NA
CASSLGSSGNEQFF
>TRBV7-3|13|NA
CASRKDGYTEAFF
>TRBV21-1|18|NA
CASSSDSRASKEAYEQYF
>TRBV5-1|15|NA
CASSVGSGIYNEQFF
>TRBV14|14|NA
CASSQHLFGTEAFF
>TRBV30|14|once
CAWGDGTGAYEQYF
>TRBV10-1|15|NA
CASSGRDRGRETQYF
>TRBV19|17|NA
CASNPSTSGSSYNEQFF
>TRBV7-2|14|NA
CASSLYDPLEPQHF
>TRBV2|17|NA
CASGSESRTLAKNIQYF
>TRBV27|16|NA
CASSLLGRMNTGELFF
>TRBV28|17|NA
CASSLYPGQGARTEAFF
>TRBV11-2|13|NA
CASSLGVWDEQYF
>TRBV25-1|15|NA
CASSEGGPRGNTIYF
>TRBV7-9|15|NA
CASSPSGRGSYEQYF
>TRBV5-1|13|NA
CASSLEQGREQYF
>TRBV4-3|17|NA
CASSQEPGTSNTGELFF
>TRBV7-3|15|NA
CASSLGPTSMGEQYF
>TRBV2|14|NA
CASSRGSDNQPQHF
>TRBV7-2|11|NA
CASSKGRIKFF